A single T cell receptor beta chain is shown here with its context. The CDR3 extends over 16 amino acids. With V trimmed by 3 bases and J by 4 bases, 10 bases remained unmatched. The germline V gene encodes CDR1 SNHLY and CDR2 FYNNEI. The data were obtained in a study of blood T cell repertoires in COVID-19. Across the whole study: There were acute and convalescent COVID-19 samples, and they came from the United States, Italy and Spain.

Repertoires were generated with immunoSEQ multiplex PCR, while TCRdb's copy carries only in-frame clones and drops some. The sample lists about 440,000 clones; roughly 91% were seen once. What was sequenced was peripheral blood. The sequence was obtained from a woman aged 30 to 39 with acute or convalescent COVID-19. This chain uses TRBV2 with TRBJ2-3, with TRBD1 matching 7 bases. In DNA form, the CDR3 reads TGTGCCAGCAGTGAGATGCGTGACAGGGTCTCAGATACGCAGTATTTT. Its protein is CASSEMRDRVSDTQYF.